These T cell receptor beta chains were read from a single sample in a study of blood T cell repertoires in COVID-19. Only in-frame clones appear in the TCRdb table, and some are missing; sequencing was by immunoSEQ multiplex PCR. The sample contains 200,000 to 250,000 clones, 75% to 90% of which appear only once. The sample was peripheral blood. The origin of the receptors is an elderly woman with COVID-19, enrolled during active disease. The CDR3 runs from the conserved cysteine through the conserved F or W. D genes are given only for firm matches. Clone size is given for some rows only: seen once, a few or many times, or a class if the clone is expanded.

v_gene: TRBV5-6
d_gene: .
j_gene: TRBJ1-2
abundance: .
CDR3nt: TGTGCCAGCAGTATCAGGAGTGGAGGCTATGGCTACACCTTC
CDR3aa: CASSIRSGGYGYTF

v_gene: TRBV6-5
d_gene: .
j_gene: TRBJ2-2
abundance: .
CDR3nt: TGTGCCAGCCATCACAGGCAGGGTGACACCGGGGAGCTGTTTTTT
CDR3aa: CASHHRQGDTGELFF

v_gene: TRBV21-1
d_gene: .
j_gene: TRBJ1-1
abundance: .
CDR3nt: TGTGCCAGCAGCACTCACTCACAGGCGATGAACACTGAAGCTTTCTTT
CDR3aa: CASSTHSQAMNTEAFF

v_gene: TRBV5-1
d_gene: TRBD1
j_gene: TRBJ2-1
abundance: .
CDR3nt: TGCGCCAGCAGCTTTCAGGGGGTGGGCAATGAGCAGTTCTTC
CDR3aa: CASSFQGVGNEQFF

v_gene: TRBV9
d_gene: .
j_gene: TRBJ1-1
abundance: .
CDR3nt: TGTGCCAGCAGCGTCTTGGGCGGGGCCTCGAACACTGAAGCTTTCTTT
CDR3aa: CASSVLGGASNTEAFF

v_gene: TRBV6-5
d_gene: .
j_gene: TRBJ2-2
abundance: .
CDR3nt: TGTGCCAGCAGACGGACATCGAACACCGGGGAGCTGTTTTTT
CDR3aa: CASRRTSNTGELFF

v_gene: TRBV7-6
d_gene: .
j_gene: TRBJ1-5
abundance: .
CDR3nt: TGTGCCAGCAGCAGTTCAGGGAGGGAACGCAATCAGCCCCAGCATTTT
CDR3aa: CASSSSGRERNQPQHF

v_gene: TRBV11-2
d_gene: TRBD1
j_gene: TRBJ1-1
abundance: few
CDR3nt: TGTGCCAGCAGCTTAGCGGGACAGCCGTTCTTT
CDR3aa: CASSLAGQPFF

v_gene: TRBV12-3/TRBV12-4
d_gene: .
j_gene: TRBJ1-3
abundance: .
CDR3nt: TGTGCCAGCAGTATGCTCGGGGGAAACACCATATATTTT
CDR3aa: CASSMLGGNTIYF

v_gene: TRBV28
d_gene: .
j_gene: TRBJ1-6
abundance: .
CDR3nt: TGTGCCAGCAGTTGGGGGGGCCCCGGGAATTCACCCCTCCACTTT
CDR3aa: CASSWGGPGNSPLHF

v_gene: TRBV5-8
d_gene: .
j_gene: TRBJ2-5
abundance: .
CDR3nt: TGTGCCAGCAGCTCCAGGCAAGAGACCCAGTACTTC
CDR3aa: CASSSRQETQYF

v_gene: TRBV19
d_gene: TRBD1
j_gene: TRBJ2-7
abundance: .
CDR3nt: TGTGCCAGTAGTATGACAGGGGCCACCTACGAGCAGTACTTC
CDR3aa: CASSMTGATYEQYF

v_gene: TRBV28
d_gene: .
j_gene: TRBJ1-4
abundance: once
CDR3nt: TGTGCCAGCAGTTTACGGGGGAAACTGTTTTTT
CDR3aa: CASSLRGKLFF

v_gene: TRBV5-1
d_gene: TRBD1
j_gene: TRBJ1-5
abundance: .
CDR3nt: TGCGCCAGCTCACCACAGGGGAACAATCAGCCCCAGCATTTT
CDR3aa: CASSPQGNNQPQHF

v_gene: TRBV30
d_gene: .
j_gene: TRBJ1-1
abundance: .
CDR3nt: TGTGCCTGGAGTCCCGGCGGATCTGAAGCTTTCTTT
CDR3aa: CAWSPGGSEAFF

v_gene: TRBV5-5
d_gene: TRBD1
j_gene: TRBJ1-5
abundance: .
CDR3nt: TGTGCCAGCAGCCGCTCGGGACAGGAGAATCAGCCCCAGCATTTT
CDR3aa: CASSRSGQENQPQHF

v_gene: TRBV2
d_gene: TRBD2
j_gene: TRBJ2-2
abundance: .
CDR3nt: TGTGCCAGCAGTGGAGGGCTAGCGGCCGGGGAGCTGTTTTTT
CDR3aa: CASSGGLAAGELFF

v_gene: TRBV7-7
d_gene: .
j_gene: TRBJ2-2
abundance: .
CDR3nt: TGTGCTAGCAGCAAACTAGTAAGGGACACCGGGGAGCTGTTTTTT
CDR3aa: CASSKLVRDTGELFF

v_gene: TRBV6-2/TRBV6-3
d_gene: .
j_gene: TRBJ1-5
abundance: .
CDR3nt: TGTGCCAGCAGTTACGAGGGAGGGCAGGGCCTTCAGCCCCAGCATTTT
CDR3aa: CASSYEGGQGLQPQHF

v_gene: TRBV14
d_gene: .
j_gene: TRBJ2-5
abundance: .
CDR3nt: TGTGCCAGCAGCCAAGAAATGTTGCGGGAGACCCAGTACTTC
CDR3aa: CASSQEMLRETQYF

v_gene: TRBV27
d_gene: TRBD2
j_gene: TRBJ2-3
abundance: .
CDR3nt: TGTGCCAGCAGTAAGCGGGAGGCAGATACGCAGTATTTT
CDR3aa: CASSKREADTQYF

v_gene: TRBV25-1
d_gene: TRBD1
j_gene: TRBJ1-6
abundance: .
CDR3nt: TGTGCCAGCAGTGAATCGACAGGGTTTAATTCACCCCTCCACTTT
CDR3aa: CASSESTGFNSPLHF

v_gene: TRBV10-3
d_gene: TRBD2
j_gene: TRBJ2-5
abundance: few
CDR3nt: TGTGCCATCAGGGGACTAGCGGGAGAGACCCAGTACTTC
CDR3aa: CAIRGLAGETQYF

v_gene: TRBV18
d_gene: .
j_gene: TRBJ1-1
abundance: .
CDR3nt: TGTGCCAGCTCACAGGGGATGAACACTGAAGCTTTCTTT
CDR3aa: CASSQGMNTEAFF

v_gene: TRBV2
d_gene: .
j_gene: TRBJ2-7
abundance: .
CDR3nt: TGTGCCAGCAGGGTACCGACTAGGAGTTCCTACGAGCAGTACTTC
CDR3aa: CASRVPTRSSYEQYF

v_gene: TRBV28
d_gene: TRBD1
j_gene: TRBJ2-7
abundance: .
CDR3nt: TGTGCCAGCATCAGCGGGACAGGGGCCGACGAGCAGTACTTC
CDR3aa: CASISGTGADEQYF

v_gene: TRBV5-6
d_gene: TRBD1
j_gene: TRBJ1-4
abundance: .
CDR3nt: TGTGCCAGCAGCTTTGGGGCAGGGGGCGAGGAAAAACTGTTTTTT
CDR3aa: CASSFGAGGEEKLFF

v_gene: TRBV6-6
d_gene: .
j_gene: TRBJ2-3
abundance: few
CDR3nt: TGTGCCAGCTGCCTGGGGGCCGCAGATACGCAGTATTTT
CDR3aa: CASCLGAADTQYF

v_gene: TRBV3-1/TRBV3-2
d_gene: .
j_gene: TRBJ2-7
abundance: .
CDR3nt: TGTGCCAGCAGCCAAGATTACTATTCTGGAGGCGAGCAGTACTTC
CDR3aa: CASSQDYYSGGEQYF

v_gene: TRBV11-2
d_gene: TRBD2
j_gene: TRBJ2-3
abundance: .
CDR3nt: TGTGCCAGCCTACCGTCTAGCGGATTCACAGATACGCAGTATTTT
CDR3aa: CASLPSSGFTDTQYF

v_gene: TRBV7-2
d_gene: .
j_gene: TRBJ1-2
abundance: .
CDR3nt: TGTGCCAGCAGCCCCACCCGGGAGGGTTTATATGGCTACACCTTC
CDR3aa: CASSPTREGLYGYTF

v_gene: TRBV18
d_gene: .
j_gene: TRBJ1-5
abundance: few
CDR3nt: TGTGCCAGCTCAATTGACAGTGGTAGGCCCCAGCATTTT
CDR3aa: CASSIDSGRPQHF

v_gene: TRBV19
d_gene: .
j_gene: TRBJ1-1
abundance: .
CDR3nt: TGTGCCACCTCCCACAGGGTGAACACTGAAGCTTTCTTT
CDR3aa: CATSHRVNTEAFF

v_gene: TRBV5-4
d_gene: TRBD2
j_gene: TRBJ2-5
abundance: once
CDR3nt: TGTGCCAGCAGCTTGGGGGGACTAGCGGGAGAGGGGACCCAGTACTTC
CDR3aa: CASSLGGLAGEGTQYF

v_gene: TRBV2
d_gene: TRBD1
j_gene: TRBJ1-1
abundance: .
CDR3nt: TGTGCCAGCACGGGACAGCTCGAGGGGGAAGCTTTCTTT
CDR3aa: CASTGQLEGEAFF

v_gene: TRBV7-8
d_gene: .
j_gene: TRBJ1-2
abundance: .
CDR3nt: TGTGCCAGCAGCCCGCGGGGGGGTGCGGCTAACTATGGCTACACCTTC
CDR3aa: CASSPRGGAANYGYTF

v_gene: TRBV3-1/TRBV3-2
d_gene: .
j_gene: TRBJ1-1
abundance: .
CDR3nt: TGTGCCAGCAGTCTTACAGGCTGGAACACTGAAGCTTTCTTT
CDR3aa: CASSLTGWNTEAFF

v_gene: TRBV28
d_gene: .
j_gene: TRBJ2-7
abundance: .
CDR3nt: TGTGCCAGTAGTCTTACCCAGTACGAGCAGTACTTC
CDR3aa: CASSLTQYEQYF

v_gene: TRBV6-5
d_gene: .
j_gene: TRBJ1-3
abundance: .
CDR3nt: TGTGCCAGCAGGACTAGAGCCGACTCTGGAAACACCATATATTTT
CDR3aa: CASRTRADSGNTIYF

v_gene: TRBV24-1
d_gene: .
j_gene: TRBJ1-2
abundance: .
CDR3nt: TGTGCCACCAGTGAGGCACAGGCCCTTGGCTACACCTTC
CDR3aa: CATSEAQALGYTF

v_gene: TRBV5-1
d_gene: .
j_gene: TRBJ2-7
abundance: .
CDR3nt: TGCGCCAGCAGCTTGGGTATGAGCTCCTACGAGCAGTACTTC
CDR3aa: CASSLGMSSYEQYF